The next 3 T cell receptor beta chains were all read from a single sample in a study of T-cell memory formation after mild COVID-19 (dated by TCRdb to about 2021). Library preparation used 5' RACE. Sequencing used an Illumina NovaSeq 6000. TCRdb took the public reads, trimmed them with fastp at Q25, ran MiXCR for clone calling and kept in-frame beta chains. Every distinct CDR3 protein forms one entry, paired with its most common genes and DNA. The sample profile shows roughly 500,000 distinct CDR3 sequences; about a fifth of them were found once. Around 12% of the sample comes from the top ten. The sample taken for sequencing was PBMCs or a T cell subset sorted from them (not recorded which). These receptor sequences come from an adult woman who had mild COVID-19 (a few samples of this study predate the infection). The sample titles of this study are shuffled in the database, so cell type and time point are left out; the donor was told from shared clones.

This clonotype was detected ten times or more. The chain uses TRBV5-1 and TRBJ2-4; D is possibly TRBD1 (5 bases). The germline gives CDR1 SGHRS, CDR2 YFSETQ. The ends were cut back, 0 bases at V and 1 base at J, with 5 bases in the middle. This CDR3 region has 14 residues. The DNA of the CDR3 is TGCGCCAGCAGCTTGGAGGGGGCCAAAAACATTCAGTACTTC. Protein product: CASSLEGAKNIQYF.

This clonotype has a handful of counts. The rearrangement uses TRBV5-1 and TRBJ2-7; a possible D gene is TRBD1 (5 bases). The ends were cut back, 0 bases at V and 2 bases at J, with 12 bases in the middle. CDR3 length: 15 amino acids. CDR1 is SGHRS and CDR2 is YFSETQ in the germline V gene. For the CDR3, the DNA is TGCGCCAGCAGCTTGGAGGGGAACGGACCCTACGAGCAGTACTTC. This translates into CASSLEGNGPYEQYF.

This clonotype has a handful of counts. The chain employs TRBV27 and TRBJ2-2, with TRBD2 as a possible D gene (5 bases). Germline assignment: CDR1 MNHEY and CDR2 SMNVEV (reference sequence). The CDR3 sequence is 14 residues long. The ends were cut back, 0 bases at V and 11 bases at J, with 13 bases in the middle. CDR3: CASSLSVNPGELFF. CDR3 bases: TGTGCCAGCAGTTTATCGGTCAATCCGGGAGAGCTGTTTTTT.